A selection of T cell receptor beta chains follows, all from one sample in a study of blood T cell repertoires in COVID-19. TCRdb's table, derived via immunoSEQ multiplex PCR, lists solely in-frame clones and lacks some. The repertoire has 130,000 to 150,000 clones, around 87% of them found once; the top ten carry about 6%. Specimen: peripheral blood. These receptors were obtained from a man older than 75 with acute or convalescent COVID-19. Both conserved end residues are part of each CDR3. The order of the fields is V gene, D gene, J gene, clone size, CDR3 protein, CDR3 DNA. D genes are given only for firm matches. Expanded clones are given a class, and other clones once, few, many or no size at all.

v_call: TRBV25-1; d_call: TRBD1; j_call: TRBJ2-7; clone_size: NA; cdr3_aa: CASSRTTGETYREQYF; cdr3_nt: TGTGCCAGCAGTCGCACAACAGGGGAAACCTACCGCGAGCAGTACTTC
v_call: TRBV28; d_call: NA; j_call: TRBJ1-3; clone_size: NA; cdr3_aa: CASSPRLAKGDF; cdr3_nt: TGTGCCAGCAGTCCTAGACTCGCGAAGGGGGATTTT
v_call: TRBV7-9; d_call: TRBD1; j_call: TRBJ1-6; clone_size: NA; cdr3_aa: CASSSQGDYNSPLHF; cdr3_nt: TGTGCCAGCAGCAGCCAGGGGGACTATAATTCACCCCTCCACTTT
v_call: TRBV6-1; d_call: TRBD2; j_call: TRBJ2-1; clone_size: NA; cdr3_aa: CASSDPSGNFYNEQFF; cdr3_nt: TGTGCCAGCAGTGACCCTAGCGGGAATTTCTACAATGAGCAGTTCTTC
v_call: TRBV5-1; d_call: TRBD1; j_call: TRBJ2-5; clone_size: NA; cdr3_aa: CASSLERGQQETQYF; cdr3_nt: TGCGCCAGCAGCTTGGAAAGGGGACAGCAAGAGACCCAGTACTTC
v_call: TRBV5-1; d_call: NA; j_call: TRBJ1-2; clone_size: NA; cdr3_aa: CASREQGGDGYTF; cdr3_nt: TGCGCCAGCAGGGAACAGGGTGGTGATGGCTACACCTTC
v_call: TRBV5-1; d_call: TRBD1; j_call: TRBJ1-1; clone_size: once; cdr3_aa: CASSLASTGADTEAFF; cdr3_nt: TGCGCCAGCAGCTTGGCCTCGACAGGGGCGGACACTGAAGCTTTCTTT
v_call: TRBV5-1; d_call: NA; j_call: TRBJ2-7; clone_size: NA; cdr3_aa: CASSLFSAGYLSYEQYF; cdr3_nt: TGCGCCAGCAGCTTGTTCTCGGCAGGATACCTTTCCTACGAGCAGTACTTC
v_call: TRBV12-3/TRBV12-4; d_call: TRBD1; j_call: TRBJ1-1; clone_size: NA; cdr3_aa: CASSLRGSTEAFF; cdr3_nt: TGTGCCAGCAGTCTCAGGGGGAGCACTGAAGCTTTCTTT
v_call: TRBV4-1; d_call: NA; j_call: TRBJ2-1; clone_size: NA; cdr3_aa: CASSPDYLNEQFF; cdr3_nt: TGCGCCAGCAGCCCGGACTACCTCAATGAGCAGTTCTTC
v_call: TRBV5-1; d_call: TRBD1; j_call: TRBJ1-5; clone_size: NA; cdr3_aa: CASSVGTGGNQPQHF; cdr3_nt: TGCGCCAGCAGCGTCGGGACAGGGGGCAATCAGCCCCAGCATTTT
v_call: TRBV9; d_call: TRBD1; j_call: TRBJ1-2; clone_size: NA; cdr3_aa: CASSPLGTVYGYTF; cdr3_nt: TGTGCCAGCAGCCCACTTGGGACAGTTTATGGCTACACCTTC
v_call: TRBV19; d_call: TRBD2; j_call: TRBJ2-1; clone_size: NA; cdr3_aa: CASSVSGTSGYNEQFF; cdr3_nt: TGTGCCAGTAGTGTATCCGGGACTAGCGGCTACAATGAGCAGTTCTTC
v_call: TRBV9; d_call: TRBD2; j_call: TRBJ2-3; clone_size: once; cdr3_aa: CASSVGGLAVWGTDTQYF; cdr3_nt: TGTGCCAGCAGCGTAGGAGGACTAGCCGTCTGGGGGACAGATACGCAGTATTTT
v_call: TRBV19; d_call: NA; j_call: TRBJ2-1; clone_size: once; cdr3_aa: CASSIASLNRNEQFF; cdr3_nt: TGTGCCAGTAGTATCGCTAGTTTGAACAGGAATGAGCAGTTCTTC
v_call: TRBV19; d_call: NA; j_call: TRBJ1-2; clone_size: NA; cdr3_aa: CAALSDLPNYGYTF; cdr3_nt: TGTGCCGCACTATCAGATCTCCCGAACTATGGCTACACCTTC
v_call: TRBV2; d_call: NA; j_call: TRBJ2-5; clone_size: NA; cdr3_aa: CASSGRLQETQYF; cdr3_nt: TGTGCCAGCAGTGGACGACTCCAAGAGACCCAGTACTTC